These T cell receptor beta chains were read from a single sample in a study of OX40 agonist ivuxolimab in advanced cancers. The table came from immunoSEQ multiplex PCR; TCRdb's copy has only in-frame clones and leaves some out. The sample includes 45,000 to 55,000 clones, 75% to 85% of them seen just once. Sequencing used CD4+ or CD8+ T cells sorted from blood, obtained in a trial of the OX40 agonist ivuxolimab. The receptors shown here come from an adult with an advanced solid tumor such as melanoma, head and neck, liver or kidney cancer. The CDR3 runs from the conserved cysteine through the conserved F or W. Each record gives: V gene, D gene, J gene, clone size, CDR3 DNA, CDR3 protein. A D gene is named only where the DNA matches it firmly. The size of a clone is reported for some rows only, either as once, few or many, or as a class for expanded clones.

v_call: TRBV2
d_call: .
j_call: TRBJ2-1
clone_size: once
cdr3_nt: TGTGCCAGCGCCGGGACAAGGGGGTACAATGAGCAGTTCTTC
cdr3_aa: CASAGTRGYNEQFF

v_call: TRBV7-3
d_call: TRBD2
j_call: TRBJ2-1
clone_size: .
cdr3_nt: TGTGCCAGCAGCTTAGGGACTAGCGGATACAATGAGCAGTTCTTC
cdr3_aa: CASSLGTSGYNEQFF

v_call: TRBV6-1
d_call: .
j_call: TRBJ2-3
clone_size: .
cdr3_nt: TGTGCCAGCAGTAAAGAGGGGGGGACGAGAAATACGCAGTATTTT
cdr3_aa: CASSKEGGTRNTQYF

v_call: TRBV25-1
d_call: TRBD2
j_call: TRBJ2-3
clone_size: .
cdr3_nt: TGTGCCAGCAGTGATCCCGGACTAGCGGGGGCCACAGATACGCAGTATTTT
cdr3_aa: CASSDPGLAGATDTQYF

v_call: TRBV10-1
d_call: .
j_call: TRBJ1-2
clone_size: .
cdr3_nt: TGCGCCAGCAGACGACTTTTAAATGGCTACACCTTC
cdr3_aa: CASRRLLNGYTF

v_call: TRBV7-2
d_call: TRBD1
j_call: TRBJ1-2
clone_size: .
cdr3_nt: TGTGCCAGCAGCTTTAACAGGGACAGTGGCTACACCTTC
cdr3_aa: CASSFNRDSGYTF

v_call: TRBV30
d_call: TRBD1
j_call: TRBJ1-1
clone_size: .
cdr3_nt: TGTGCCTGGAGTAGACAGGGGGCGACTGAAGCTTTCTTT
cdr3_aa: CAWSRQGATEAFF

v_call: TRBV30
d_call: .
j_call: TRBJ1-1
clone_size: .
cdr3_nt: TGTGCCTGGAGTGTCGCGGGTCGTAACACTGAAGCTTTCTTT
cdr3_aa: CAWSVAGRNTEAFF

v_call: TRBV2
d_call: .
j_call: TRBJ1-2
clone_size: .
cdr3_nt: TGTGCCAGCAGCAGCAGAACAGGAAACTATGGCTACACCTTC
cdr3_aa: CASSSRTGNYGYTF

v_call: TRBV9
d_call: .
j_call: TRBJ1-1
clone_size: .
cdr3_nt: TGTGCCAGCAGCGTTGAAGCGAGATCCGACACTGAAGCTTTCTTT
cdr3_aa: CASSVEARSDTEAFF

v_call: TRBV5-1
d_call: .
j_call: TRBJ2-5
clone_size: .
cdr3_nt: TGCGCCAGCAGGGAAGCAGAGACCCAGTACTTC
cdr3_aa: CASREAETQYF

v_call: TRBV11-2
d_call: .
j_call: TRBJ1-5
clone_size: .
cdr3_nt: TGTGCCAGCAGCTTAGGGATGGACAATCAGCCCCAGCATTTT
cdr3_aa: CASSLGMDNQPQHF

v_call: TRBV19
d_call: .
j_call: TRBJ2-5
clone_size: .
cdr3_nt: TGTGCCAGCCGAACCCTGGGTGTCGAGACCCAGTACTTC
cdr3_aa: CASRTLGVETQYF

v_call: TRBV7-3
d_call: TRBD2
j_call: TRBJ2-3
clone_size: .
cdr3_nt: TGTGCCAGCAGCTTGGGTAGCGGGGGGCCCACAGATACGCAGTATTTT
cdr3_aa: CASSLGSGGPTDTQYF

v_call: TRBV7-7
d_call: .
j_call: TRBJ1-3
clone_size: .
cdr3_nt: TGTGCTAGCAGCTTAGCGAATCGTAAAAGGATTGGAAACACCATATATTTT
cdr3_aa: CASSLANRKRIGNTIYF

v_call: TRBV5-6
d_call: .
j_call: TRBJ1-4
clone_size: few
cdr3_nt: TGTGCCAGCAGCTTGAAACAGGCCGGCGAAAAACTGTTTTTT
cdr3_aa: CASSLKQAGEKLFF

v_call: TRBV9
d_call: TRBD1
j_call: TRBJ1-3
clone_size: .
cdr3_nt: TGTGCCAGCAGCGTAGCAACAGGGGCGGTAGGAAACACCATATATTTT
cdr3_aa: CASSVATGAVGNTIYF

v_call: TRBV6-5
d_call: .
j_call: TRBJ1-4
clone_size: .
cdr3_nt: TGTGCCAGCAGTTACGGAGGCGGTGAAAAACTGTTTTTT
cdr3_aa: CASSYGGGEKLFF

v_call: TRBV5-1
d_call: .
j_call: TRBJ1-6
clone_size: once
cdr3_nt: TGCGCCAGCAGCTTGCTGGGGAGCTCCTATAATTCACCCCTCCACTTT
cdr3_aa: CASSLLGSSYNSPLHF

v_call: TRBV7-9
d_call: .
j_call: TRBJ2-7
clone_size: .
cdr3_nt: TGTGCCAGCAGCTTAGAGAGTTTCGGCGAGCAGTACTTC
cdr3_aa: CASSLESFGEQYF

v_call: TRBV18
d_call: TRBD2
j_call: TRBJ2-7
clone_size: .
cdr3_nt: TGTGCCAGCTCCCTAGCGGGTGGAACCTACGAGCAGTACTTC
cdr3_aa: CASSLAGGTYEQYF

v_call: TRBV11-2
d_call: .
j_call: TRBJ2-7
clone_size: .
cdr3_nt: TGTGCCAGCAGCTTAGTGGTGGGCCCCCTCGAGCAGTACTTC
cdr3_aa: CASSLVVGPLEQYF

v_call: TRBV20-1
d_call: .
j_call: TRBJ1-2
clone_size: few
cdr3_nt: TGCAGTGCCATAAGACAGAGGGGCTACACCTTC
cdr3_aa: CSAIRQRGYTF

v_call: TRBV29-1
d_call: TRBD2
j_call: TRBJ2-5
clone_size: .
cdr3_nt: TGCAGCGTTGCGGCTAGCGGGGGTCACAGTCAAGAGACCCAGTACTTC
cdr3_aa: CSVAASGGHSQETQYF

v_call: TRBV9
d_call: .
j_call: TRBJ1-5
clone_size: .
cdr3_nt: TGTGCCAGCAGCGTAGATCCTACAGCTGATCAGCCCCAGCATTTT
cdr3_aa: CASSVDPTADQPQHF

v_call: TRBV29-1
d_call: TRBD2
j_call: TRBJ2-7
clone_size: .
cdr3_nt: TGCAGCGTTACCGGGACTAGCCGGTACGAGCAGTACTTC
cdr3_aa: CSVTGTSRYEQYF

v_call: TRBV5-1
d_call: TRBD2
j_call: TRBJ2-3
clone_size: few
cdr3_nt: TGCGCCAGCAGCACCGGGACTAGAGGGACGGCAGATACGCAGTATTTT
cdr3_aa: CASSTGTRGTADTQYF

v_call: TRBV9
d_call: .
j_call: TRBJ1-3
clone_size: .
cdr3_nt: TGTGCCAGCAGCGTTCAGCTCTCTGGAAACACCATATATTTT
cdr3_aa: CASSVQLSGNTIYF

v_call: TRBV9
d_call: .
j_call: TRBJ2-2
clone_size: .
cdr3_nt: TGTGCCAGCAGCGTAGACGGGGCGGGCGGGGAGCTGTTTTTT
cdr3_aa: CASSVDGAGGELFF

v_call: TRBV13
d_call: .
j_call: TRBJ1-5
clone_size: .
cdr3_nt: TGTGCCAGCAGCTCCAGCAGGGATCAGCCCCAGCATTTT
cdr3_aa: CASSSSRDQPQHF

v_call: TRBV21-1
d_call: .
j_call: TRBJ1-5
clone_size: .
cdr3_nt: TGTGCCAGCAGCTTCCCGGCCAGGGACCATAGCAATCAGCCCCAGCATTTT
cdr3_aa: CASSFPARDHSNQPQHF

v_call: TRBV18
d_call: .
j_call: TRBJ1-1
clone_size: .
cdr3_nt: TGTGCCAGCTCCCGGGCCAGGGAGCCCACTGAAGCTTTCTTT
cdr3_aa: CASSRAREPTEAFF

v_call: TRBV18
d_call: .
j_call: TRBJ2-1
clone_size: .
cdr3_nt: TGTGCCAGCTCCCCTACTGTGGCGGGCTACAATGAGCAGTTCTTC
cdr3_aa: CASSPTVAGYNEQFF

v_call: TRBV7-9
d_call: TRBD1
j_call: TRBJ1-2
clone_size: .
cdr3_nt: TGTGCCAGCAGAATGACAGGGCGGAGGGACTATGGCTACACCTTC
cdr3_aa: CASRMTGRRDYGYTF

v_call: TRBV4-1
d_call: .
j_call: TRBJ2-2
clone_size: once
cdr3_nt: TGCGCCAGCAGCCAAGTCTCCGGGTCCGACGGGGAGCTGTTTTTT
cdr3_aa: CASSQVSGSDGELFF

v_call: TRBV21-1
d_call: .
j_call: TRBJ2-7
clone_size: .
cdr3_nt: TGTGCCAGCAGCGCCACCTACGAGCAGTACTTC
cdr3_aa: CASSATYEQYF

v_call: TRBV2
d_call: TRBD1
j_call: TRBJ1-1
clone_size: .
cdr3_nt: TGTGCCAGCACCAGGGGGCGGAACACTGAAGCTTTCTTT
cdr3_aa: CASTRGRNTEAFF

v_call: TRBV4-1
d_call: TRBD2
j_call: TRBJ2-2
clone_size: .
cdr3_nt: TGCGCCAGCAGCCAAGACTCCGGGACTAGAAGTGGGGAGCTGTTTTTT
cdr3_aa: CASSQDSGTRSGELFF

v_call: TRBV7-9
d_call: .
j_call: TRBJ1-4
clone_size: .
cdr3_nt: TGTGCCAGCAGCCCTCGGGGAGCGGCCTCTAATGAAAAACTGTTTTTT
cdr3_aa: CASSPRGAASNEKLFF

v_call: TRBV5-1
d_call: .
j_call: TRBJ1-1
clone_size: .
cdr3_nt: TGCGCCAGCAGCTTGTCGTCAGACACTGAAGCTTTCTTT
cdr3_aa: CASSLSSDTEAFF

v_call: TRBV18
d_call: TRBD2
j_call: TRBJ2-2
clone_size: .
cdr3_nt: TGTGCCAGCTCGCCAACTAGCGGGGGGCCGAACACCGGGGAGCTGTTTTTT
cdr3_aa: CASSPTSGGPNTGELFF

v_call: TRBV11-3
d_call: TRBD1
j_call: TRBJ2-3
clone_size: once
cdr3_nt: TGTGCCAGCAGCTTTAGTGGGACAGGCACAGATACGCAGTATTTT
cdr3_aa: CASSFSGTGTDTQYF

v_call: TRBV18
d_call: .
j_call: TRBJ2-1
clone_size: .
cdr3_nt: TGTGCCAGCTCACCCGCAGGGACTGAGCAGTTCTTC
cdr3_aa: CASSPAGTEQFF

v_call: TRBV5-6
d_call: .
j_call: TRBJ2-2
clone_size: .
cdr3_nt: TGTGCCAGCAGAGAGACGGGGAAAGGCACCGGGGAGCTGTTTTTT
cdr3_aa: CASRETGKGTGELFF

v_call: TRBV6-5
d_call: .
j_call: TRBJ1-1
clone_size: .
cdr3_nt: TGTGCCAGCAGTTACTCGAGAGGGGGGGTGAACACTGAAGCTTTCTTT
cdr3_aa: CASSYSRGGVNTEAFF

v_call: TRBV6-5
d_call: TRBD1
j_call: TRBJ2-7
clone_size: .
cdr3_nt: TGTGCCAGCAGCTACCGGGACAGTGGGTCCTACGAGCAGTACTTC
cdr3_aa: CASSYRDSGSYEQYF

v_call: TRBV7-9
d_call: .
j_call: TRBJ2-2
clone_size: once
cdr3_nt: TGTGCCAGCAGTCGTGATCAGGGGAGTGGCACCGGGGAGCTGTTTTTT
cdr3_aa: CASSRDQGSGTGELFF

v_call: TRBV19
d_call: .
j_call: TRBJ2-1
clone_size: .
cdr3_nt: TGTGCCAGTAGTATAGAATCCCTAGCGTGGAATGAGCAGTTCTTC
cdr3_aa: CASSIESLAWNEQFF